The 32 T cell receptor beta chains below come from one sample, sequenced in a study of blood T cell repertoires in COVID-19. Method: immunoSEQ multiplex PCR; TCRdb's copy keeps in-frame clones and lacks some. The sample includes about 270,000 clones, roughly 80% of them seen just once. Sequenced sample: peripheral blood. The receptors stem from a woman in her forties or fifties who had recovered from COVID-19.

The chain couples TRBV19 to TRBJ2-7, with D perhaps TRBD2 (5 bases). The CDR3 has 14 amino acids. Per the germline V gene, CDR1 is LNHDA and CDR2 is SQIVND (reference sequence). V was shortened by 8 bases and J by 1 base, with 15 bases between the two germline ends. The CDR3 bases are TGTGCCAGTGTGGACTCAGGTGGGTCCTACGAGCAGTACTTC. The encoded protein is CASVDSGGSYEQYF.

This chain uses TRBV7-3 with TRBJ1-3, with D maybe TRBD1 (6 bases). The CDR3 contains 17 residues. Trimming cost V 6 bases and J 0 bases, with 18 bases left between them. Germline CDR1 is SGHTA and CDR2 is FQGTGA. DNA for the CDR3: TGTGCCAGCAGTCCCCGTCCCGGGGGGCTCTCTGGAAACACCATATATTTT. Residues: CASSPRPGGLSGNTIYF.

The chain combines TRBV18 with TRBJ2-2; tentatively, D is TRBD1 (6 bases). Trimming shortened V by 8 bases and J by 5 bases, and 15 bases separated the two germline ends. Germline V gene data show CDR1 as KGHSH and CDR2 as LQKENI. The CDR3 is 14 residues long. The CDR3 protein is CASQPPGDTGELFF. CDR3 nucleotides: TGTGCCAGCCAACCCCCAGGGGATACCGGGGAGCTGTTTTTT. Full variable domain (outside the CDR3, taken from reference TRBV18 and TRBJ2-2): NAGVMQNPRHLVRRRGQEARLRCSPMKGHSHVYWYRQLPEEGLKFMVYLQKENIIDESGMPKERFSAEFPKEGPSILRIQQVVRGDSAAYFCASQPPGDTGELFFGEGSRLTVL.

This chain uses TRBV7-9 with TRBJ2-2; tentative D call: TRBD2 (5 bases). Germline-derived CDR1 and CDR2 are SEHNR and FQNEAQ (reference sequence). The CDR3 is 14 amino acids. Trimming took off 6 bases at V and 7 bases at J, with 15 bases between the two ends. The CDR3 reads CASSMWELNGELFF. CDR3 nucleotide sequence: TGTGCCAGCAGTATGTGGGAGCTGAACGGGGAGCTGTTTTTT.

The chain is built from TRBV23-1 and TRBJ2-2, with D tentatively TRBD1 (6 bases). TRBV23-1 is an ORF, with its function uncertain. The V and J ends lost 6 bases and 4 bases respectively, with 21 bases between them. This CDR3 is built from 17 residues. CDR3 residues: CASRPVIWDKITGELFF. The CDR3, as DNA: TGCGCCAGCAGACCCGTGATTTGGGACAAGATCACCGGGGAGCTGTTTTTT.

This rearrangement joins TRBV5-4 to TRBJ2-2; 8 bases are a match to TRBD1. The V gene's germline CDR1 is SGHNT and CDR2 YYREEE (reference sequence). This CDR3 spans 16 amino acids. V lost 4 bases and J lost 4; bases outside the gene matches: 9. The CDR3 DNA reads TGTGCCAGCAGCGGGGGACAGGTCAGGGGCACCGGGGAGCTGTTTTTT. This translates into CASSGGQVRGTGELFF.

As DNA, the CDR3 is TGTGCCAGCAGTTTGTCAACCTGGGGGGTGAGCTCCTACGAGCAGTACTTC. Protein: CASSLSTWGVSSYEQYF. The chain employs TRBV28 and TRBJ2-7; D may be TRBD2 (6 bases). The germline V gene has CDR1 MDHEN and CDR2 SYDVKM. CDR3 length: 17 residues. V gave up 3 bases and J gave up 0 bases, with 18 bases separating them. Filled out from reference TRBV28 and TRBJ2-7, the complete variable domain reads DVKVTQSSRYLVKRTGEKVFLECVQDMDHENMFWYRQDPGLGLRLIYFSYDVKMKEKGDIPEGYSVSREKKERFSLILESASTNQTSMYLCASSLSTWGVSSYEQYFGPGTRLTVT.

This clone has only a few counts. This sequence joins TRBV5-1 and TRBJ2-3; D is perhaps TRBD1 (7 bases). This CDR3 spans 14 amino acids. CDR1 and CDR2 (germline): SGHRS, YFSETQ. Trimming removed 0 bases at V and 5 bases at J, with 10 bases between. CDR3 nucleotides: TGCGCCAGCAGCTTGGACAGGGGAGGAGATACGCAGTATTTT. Protein product: CASSLDRGGDTQYF. Full variable domain (missing parts from reference TRBV5-1 and TRBJ2-3): KAGVTQTPRYLIKTRGQQVTLSCSPISGHRSVSWYQQTPGQGLQFLFEYFSETQRNKGNFPGRFSGRQFSNSRSEMNVSTLELGDSALYLCASSLDRGGDTQYFGPGTRLTVL.

V gene TRBV30 combines with J gene TRBJ2-7; 9 bases are a match to TRBD1. Germline V gene data show CDR1 as GTSNPN and CDR2 as SVGIG (reference sequence). V lost 4 bases, J lost 7 bases, and 8 bases stayed unmatched. CDR3 length: 13 amino acids. The CDR3 loop is CAWTGTGNGEQYF. In nucleotides, the CDR3 is TGTGCCTGGACCGGGACAGGGAATGGGGAGCAGTACTTC.

The chain carries TRBV18 and TRBJ2-3, with D unresolved. The CDR3 has 12 amino acids. Germline V gene lookup returns CDR1 KGHSH and CDR2 LQKENI. V was shortened by 3 bases and J by 5 bases, with 6 bases between the two germline ends. CDR3 in amino acids: CASSPSGDTQYF. CDR3 coding DNA: TGTGCCAGCTCACCCTCCGGAGATACGCAGTATTTT. The whole variable domain, remainder taken from reference TRBV18 and TRBJ2-3, is NAGVMQNPRHLVRRRGQEARLRCSPMKGHSHVYWYRQLPEEGLKFMVYLQKENIIDESGMPKERFSAEFPKEGPSILRIQQVVRGDSAAYFCASSPSGDTQYFGPGTRLTVL.

This chain's CDR3 is CASSPTSGSPTETQYF. DNA for the CDR3: TGTGCCAGCAGCCCTACTAGCGGGAGCCCGACAGAGACCCAGTACTTC. The rearrangement uses TRBV3-1 (or the pseudogene TRBV3-2) and TRBJ2-5; 11 bases map to TRBD2. The V gene end was trimmed by 4 bases and the J gene end by 4 bases; junction bases not matched to a gene: 8. The CDR3 totals 16 residues. In germline, CDR1 is LGHDT, CDR2 YNNKEL (reference sequence).

This chain joins TRBV2 and TRBJ1-2; D not certain. Germline-derived CDR1 and CDR2 are SNHLY and FYNNEI. The V end lost 7 bases, the J end lost 4 bases, and 19 bases lay between the germline ends. The CDR3 is 15 residues long. The CDR3 DNA reads as TGTGCCAGCACCCCCCCTGCCAGCAGGTTCTATGGCTACACCTTC. Translating it yields CASTPPASRFYGYTF. Together with reference TRBV2 and TRBJ1-2, the CDR3 gives the full variable domain: EPEVTQTPSHQVTQMGQEVILRCVPISNHLYFYWYRQILGQKVEFLVSFYNNEISEKSEIFDDQFSVERPDGSNFTLKIRSTKLEDSAMYFCASTPPASRFYGYTFGSGTRLTVV.

This clone was detected a few times. The chain carries TRBV6-2 or TRBV6-3 and TRBJ2-7; 8 bases match TRBD2. With 2 bases clipped from V and 4 bases from J, the junction kept 7 bases outside the gene matches. Germline V gene sequence: CDR1 MNHEY, CDR2 SVGEGT. The CDR3 spans 15 residues. The CDR3 protein is CASSYRGLAGYEQYF. CDR3 DNA sequence: TGTGCCAGCAGTTACCGCGGACTAGCTGGTTACGAGCAGTACTTC.

The chain is built from TRBV18 and TRBJ1-6, with D possibly being TRBD1 (6 bases). Germline V CDR1 and CDR2: KGHSH, LQKENI. The V gene lost 4 bases and the J gene lost 5 bases, with 18 bases spanning the gap. The CDR3 totals 17 residues. The CDR3 reads CASSRNQGTMDNSPLHF. The CDR3 DNA reads as TGTGCCAGCTCACGGAACCAGGGGACTATGGATAATTCACCCCTCCACTTT.

In this sample, this clone turned up once. This chain uses TRBV6-5 with TRBJ1-4, with unresolved D. CDR3 length equals 13 residues. Trimming left V 8 bases short and J 7 bases short, with 14 bases between. The germline gives CDR1 MNHEY, CDR2 SVGAGI. The CDR3 region has the DNA TGTGCCAGCTGTCAGGTGCAGAGTGAAAAACTGTTTTTT. Its translation is CASCQVQSEKLFF.

This clone was detected many times. The chain couples TRBV27 to TRBJ1-5, with D perhaps matching TRBD1 (6 bases). V was clipped by 3 bases and J by 1 base, with 16 bases between them. This CDR3 contains 17 residues. Germline CDR1 reads MNHEY; CDR2 reads SMNVEV (reference sequence). The DNA for the CDR3 is TGTGCCAGCAGTTTTTTCTCCCGACAGGAAAGCAATCAGCCCCAGCATTTT. Translating gives CASSFFSRQESNQPQHF.

The CDR3 DNA follows: TGTGCCAGCAGCTTCCTCGGGACAGGGGGGAACTATGGCTACACCTTC. Translated: CASSFLGTGGNYGYTF. The chain couples TRBV13 to TRBJ1-2, with TRBD1 matching 11 bases. After removal of 3 bases from V and 2 bases from J, the junction contained 5 bases not matched to a gene. Germline assignment: CDR1 PRHDT and CDR2 FYEKMQ (reference sequence). The CDR3 length is 16 residues.

The V and J genes are TRBV19 and TRBJ1-1; 8 bases agree with TRBD1. This CDR3 is 13 amino acids long. Trimming cost V 6 bases and J 7 bases; bases outside gene matches: 7. Looked up from germline, CDR1 is LNHDA and CDR2 is SQIVND (reference sequence). CDR3: CASRMDREDEAFF. In DNA, the CDR3 is TGTGCCAGTAGGATGGACAGGGAAGATGAAGCTTTCTTT.

This sequence joins TRBV5-1 and TRBJ1-2, with D uncertain. This CDR3 contains 15 residues. V lost 4 bases and J lost 8, with 21 bases in between. Germline V gene lookup returns CDR1 SGHRS and CDR2 YFSETQ. In nucleotides, the CDR3 is TGCGCCAGCAGCCCGGCCGGTGCGGTGGCCTCCGGCTACACCTTC. Amino acid sequence: CASSPAGAVASGYTF. The full variable domain, completed using reference TRBV5-1 and TRBJ1-2, is KAGVTQTPRYLIKTRGQQVTLSCSPISGHRSVSWYQQTPGQGLQFLFEYFSETQRNKGNFPGRFSGRQFSNSRSEMNVSTLELGDSALYLCASSPAGAVASGYTFGSGTRLTVV.

This chain uses TRBV7-2 with TRBJ1-6; maybe TRBD1 (5 bases). V shed 2 bases and J shed 10 bases, with 18 bases lying between them. Germline V gene lookup returns CDR1 SGHTA and CDR2 FQGNSA. The CDR3 is 16 residues long. CDR3: CASSLSPAGFGSPLHF. CDR3 coding DNA: TGTGCCAGCAGCTTAAGTCCCGCAGGGTTCGGGTCACCCCTCCACTTT.

The rearrangement links TRBV10-3 to TRBJ2-7; 7 nucleotides match TRBD1. V was clipped by 7 bases and J by 1 base; unmatched bases: 10. Germline V gene sequence: CDR1 ENHRY, CDR2 SYGVKD. The CDR3 runs to 15 residues. The CDR3 DNA sequence: TGTGCCATCACCCCCCGACAGGGAAGTTCCTACGAGCAGTACTTC. It yields the protein CAITPRQGSSYEQYF.

The chain carries TRBV6-5 and TRBJ2-1; 7 bases map to TRBD2. Germline values: CDR1 MNHEY, CDR2 SVGAGI. The ends lost 8 bases at V and 6 bases at J; junction bases unmatched: 7. This CDR3 has 13 residues. CDR3 in amino acids: CASHGGSGNEQFF. Written as DNA, the CDR3 is TGTGCCAGCCACGGGGGGTCCGGCAATGAGCAGTTCTTC.

V is TRBV30 and J is TRBJ2-3; TRBD2 matches at 9 bases. The ends lost 4 bases at V and 2 bases at J; junction bases unmatched: 16. The CDR3 loop spans 18 amino acids. Per germline, CDR1 GTSNPN and CDR2 SVGIG (reference sequence). This CDR3 is CAWTLGAGGPSYTDTQYF. CDR3 bases: TGTGCCTGGACCCTGGGGGCGGGGGGGCCTTCTTACACAGATACGCAGTATTTT.

Notes on this clone: Other DNA sequences of this sample code for an identical CDR3. V usage is TRBV27 and J usage is TRBJ2-1; D unresolved. Germline assignment: CDR1 MNHEY and CDR2 SMNVEV (reference sequence). The CDR3 consists of 13 residues. Trimming pared 2 bases from V and 3 bases from J, leaving 5 bases between. The CDR3 loop reads CASSLNSYNEQFF. The CDR3 region has the DNA TGTGCCAGCAGTTTAAACAGCTACAATGAGCAGTTCTTC.

V gene TRBV5-8 combines with J gene TRBJ2-7; D is uncertain. CDR3 length: 14 amino acids. V lost 5 bases to trimming and J lost 3 bases, with 15 bases between them. Germline assignment: CDR1 SGHTS and CDR2 YDEGEE. CDR3 residues: CASRLGQHDYEQYF. The CDR3 nucleotides read TGTGCCAGCAGACTTGGGCAGCACGACTACGAGCAGTACTTC. Drawing the rest from reference TRBV5-8 and TRBJ2-7, the complete variable domain is EAGVTQSPTHLIKTRGQQATLRCSPISGHTSVYWYQQALGLGLQFLLWYDEGEERNRGNFPPRFSGRQFPNYSSELNVNALELEDSALYLCASRLGQHDYEQYFGPGTRLTVT.

The chain couples TRBV5-1 to TRBJ2-7, with D possibly TRBD1 on 6 matching bases. Trimming shortened V by 0 bases and J by 1 base, and 14 bases separated the two germline ends. The CDR3 contains 16 residues. Germline V gene data show CDR1 as SGHRS and CDR2 as YFSETQ. Written as DNA, the CDR3 is TGCGCCAGCAGCTTGGCCCTGAACAGGGCGTCCTACGAGCAGTACTTC. Translation gives CASSLALNRASYEQYF.

The rearrangement links TRBV24-1 to TRBJ1-6; 9 bases line up with TRBD1. The CDR3 is 17 amino acids. Trimming at V came to 3 bases and at J to 7 bases, leaving 9 bases not matched to a gene. Germline lookup yields CDR1 KGHDR and CDR2 SFDVKD. CDR3 sequence: CATSDAPGTGQNSPLHF. DNA of the CDR3: TGTGCCACCAGTGATGCCCCCGGGACAGGGCAGAATTCACCCCTCCACTTT.

The chain employs TRBV27 and TRBJ1-1, with D possibly TRBD1 on 5 matching bases. V lost 1 base to trimming and J lost 6 bases, with 9 bases between them. The CDR3 is 13 amino acids. Germline CDR1 is MNHEY and CDR2 is SMNVEV (reference sequence). CDR3 nucleotides: TGTGCCAGCAGTTTATATGGGGGGGCTGAAGCTTTCTTT. Its protein is CASSLYGGAEAFF.

The chain links TRBV11-2 to TRBJ1-4; 7 nucleotides align to TRBD1. V lost 5 bases to trimming and J lost 4 bases; unmatched junction nucleotides: 4. Germline-derived CDR1 and CDR2 are SGHAT and FQNNGV. The CDR3 extends over 14 amino acids. CDR3 nucleotides: TGTGCCAGCAGCCCAGGGACAGTTAATGAAAAACTGTTTTTT. Translated: CASSPGTVNEKLFF.

The rearrangement uses TRBV28 and TRBJ2-5, with TRBD2 as a possible D gene (6 bases). Germline assignment: CDR1 MDHEN and CDR2 SYDVKM. The CDR3 spans 15 residues. Trimming cost V 5 bases and J 5 bases, with 18 bases left between them. Written as DNA, the CDR3 is TGTGCCAGCAGTGCTATCGGGACTCTTCTGGAGACCCAGTACTTC. Translation: CASSAIGTLLETQYF.

The chain carries TRBV9 and TRBJ2-4, with TRBD2 matching over 7 bases. The length of the CDR3 is 14 residues. The V segment lost 6 bases and the J segment 6 bases; nucleotides outside the gene matches: 9. In germline, CDR1 is SGDLS, CDR2 YYNGEE. The CDR3 here is CASTSDPGGNIQYF. The CDR3 DNA follows: TGTGCCAGCACCTCCGACCCGGGAGGAAACATTCAGTACTTC.

In this sample, this clone turned up once. The CDR3 coding sequence is TGTGCCAGCAGGCGGGGTAATGAAAAACTGTTTTTT. Its protein is CASRRGNEKLFF. The chain has TRBV5-8 and TRBJ1-4; no definite D call. The CDR3 totals 12 residues. Germline V lookup: CDR1 SGHTS, CDR2 YDEGEE. V gave up 5 bases and J gave up 4 bases, with 6 bases separating them.